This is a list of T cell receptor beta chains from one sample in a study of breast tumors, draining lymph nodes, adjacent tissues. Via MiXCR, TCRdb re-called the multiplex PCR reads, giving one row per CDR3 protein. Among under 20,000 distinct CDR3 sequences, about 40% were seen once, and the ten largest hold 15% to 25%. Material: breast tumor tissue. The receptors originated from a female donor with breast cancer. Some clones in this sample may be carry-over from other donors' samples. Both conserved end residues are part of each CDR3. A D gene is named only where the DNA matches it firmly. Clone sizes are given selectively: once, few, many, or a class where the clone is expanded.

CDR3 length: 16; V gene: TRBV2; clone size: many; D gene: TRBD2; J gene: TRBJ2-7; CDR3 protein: CASSEVSGRAGGEQYF; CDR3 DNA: TGTGCCAGCAGTGAAGTTAGCGGGAGGGCCGGGGGGGAGCAGTACTTC
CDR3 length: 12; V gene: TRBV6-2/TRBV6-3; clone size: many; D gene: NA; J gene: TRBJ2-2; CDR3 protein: CASSPPPGELFF; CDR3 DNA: TGTGCCAGCAGTCCGCCCCCCGGGGAGCTGTTTTTT
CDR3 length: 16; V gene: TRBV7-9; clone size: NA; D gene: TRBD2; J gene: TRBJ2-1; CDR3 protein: CASRIVNSGRIDEQFF; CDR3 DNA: TGTGCCAGCAGAATAGTCAATAGCGGGAGGATTGATGAGCAGTTCTTC
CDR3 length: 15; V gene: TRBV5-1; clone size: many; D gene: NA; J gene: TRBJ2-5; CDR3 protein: CASSSWAQYHETQYF; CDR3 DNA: TGCGCCAGCAGCTCGTGGGCCCAGTACCACGAGACCCAGTACTTC
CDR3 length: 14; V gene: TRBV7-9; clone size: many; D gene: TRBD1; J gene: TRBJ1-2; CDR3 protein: CASSRTGGGYGYTF; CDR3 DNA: TGTGCCAGCAGCCGGACAGGGGGGGGTTATGGCTACACCTTC
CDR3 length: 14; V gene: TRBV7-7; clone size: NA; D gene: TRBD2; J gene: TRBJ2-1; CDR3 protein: CARDLAVTRGEQFF; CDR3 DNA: TGTGCTAGAGACCTAGCGGTTACAAGAGGTGAGCAGTTCTTC
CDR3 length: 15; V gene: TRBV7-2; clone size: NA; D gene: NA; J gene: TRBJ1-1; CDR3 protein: CASSEGVGRNTEAFF; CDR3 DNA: TGTGCCAGCAGCGAGGGGGTGGGGAGGAACACTGAAGCTTTCTTT
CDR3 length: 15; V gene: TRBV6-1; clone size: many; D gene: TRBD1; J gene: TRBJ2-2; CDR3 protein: CASSRTGLNTGELFF; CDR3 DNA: TGTGCCAGCAGCCGGACAGGGCTTAACACCGGGGAGCTGTTTTTT
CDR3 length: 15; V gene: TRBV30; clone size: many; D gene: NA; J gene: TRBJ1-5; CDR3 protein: CAWSVSGARNQPQHF; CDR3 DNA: TGTGCCTGGAGTGTATCGGGGGCTCGCAATCAGCCCCAGCATTTT
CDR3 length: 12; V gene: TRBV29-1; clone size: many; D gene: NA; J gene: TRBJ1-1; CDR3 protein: CSVEDGGLSAFF; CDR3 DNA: TGCAGCGTTGAAGATGGAGGGTTATCAGCTTTCTTT
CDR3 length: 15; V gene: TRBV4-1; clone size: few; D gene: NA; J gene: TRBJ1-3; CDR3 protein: CASSRTEKGGNTIYF; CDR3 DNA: TGCGCCAGCAGCCGGACAGAAAAGGGTGGAAACACCATATATTTT
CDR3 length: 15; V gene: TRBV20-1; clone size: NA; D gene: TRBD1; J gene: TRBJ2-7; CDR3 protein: CSVDGGGTGGYEQYF; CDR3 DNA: TGCAGCGTTGACGGGGGTGGGACAGGGGGCTACGAGCAGTACTTC
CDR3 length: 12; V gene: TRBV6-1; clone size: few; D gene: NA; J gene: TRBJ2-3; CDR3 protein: CASSVITDTQYF; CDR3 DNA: TGTGCCAGCAGTGTCATCACAGATACGCAGTATTTT
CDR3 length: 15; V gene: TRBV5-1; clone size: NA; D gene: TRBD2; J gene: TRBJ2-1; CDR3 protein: CASSSRGGAYNEQFF; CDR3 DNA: TGTGCCAGCAGCTCGCGGGGGGGCGCTTACAATGAGCAGTTCTTC
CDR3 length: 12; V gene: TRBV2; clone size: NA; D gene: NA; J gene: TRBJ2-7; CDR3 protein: CASSEDLGEQYF; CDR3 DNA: TGTGCCAGCAGTGAAGATCTGGGGGAGCAGTACTTC
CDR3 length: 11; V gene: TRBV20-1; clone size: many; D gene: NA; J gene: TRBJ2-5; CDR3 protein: CSARLKETQSF; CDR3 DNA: TGCAGTGCCCGCCTCAAAGAGACCCAGTCCTTC
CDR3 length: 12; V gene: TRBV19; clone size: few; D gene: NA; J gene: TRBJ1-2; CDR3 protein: CASSRPSRGQPF; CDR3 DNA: TGTGCCAGTAGTAGGCCGTCCCGAGGCCAACCCTTC
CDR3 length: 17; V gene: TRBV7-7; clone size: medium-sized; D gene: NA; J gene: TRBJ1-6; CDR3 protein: CASSSPPDDRYNSPLHF; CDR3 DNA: TGTGCTAGCAGCTCCCCCCCCGATGACCGATATAATTCACCCCTCCACTTT
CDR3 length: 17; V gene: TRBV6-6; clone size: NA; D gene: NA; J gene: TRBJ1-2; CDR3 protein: CASSYSNRQSDLSGYTF; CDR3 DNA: TGTGCCAGCAGTTACTCTAACAGACAGTCGGACCTCTCTGGCTACACCTTC
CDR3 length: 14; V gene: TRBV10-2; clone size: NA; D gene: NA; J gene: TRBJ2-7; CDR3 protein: CASSLSRGQDEQYF; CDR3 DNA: TGCGCCAGCTCACTGTCAAGGGGACAAGACGAGCAGTACTTC
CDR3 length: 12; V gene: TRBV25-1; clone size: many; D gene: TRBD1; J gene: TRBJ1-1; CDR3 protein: CASSSQGGEAFF; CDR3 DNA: TGTGCCAGCAGCTCCCAGGGGGGGGAAGCTTTCTTT
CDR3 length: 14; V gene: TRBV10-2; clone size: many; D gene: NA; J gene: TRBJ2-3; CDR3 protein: CASRDGGGTDTQYF; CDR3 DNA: TGCGCCAGCAGGGATGGTGGAGGCACAGATACGCAGTATTTT
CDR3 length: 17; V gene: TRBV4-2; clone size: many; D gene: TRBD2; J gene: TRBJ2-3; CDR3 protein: CASSQALTSGRTDTQYF; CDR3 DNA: TGTGCCAGCAGCCAAGCTCTGACTAGCGGGAGGACAGATACGCAGTATTTT
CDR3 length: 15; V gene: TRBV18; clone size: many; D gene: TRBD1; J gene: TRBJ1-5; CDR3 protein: CASSAGTGSNQPQHF; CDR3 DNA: TGTGCCAGCTCAGCCGGGACAGGAAGCAATCAGCCCCAGCATTTT
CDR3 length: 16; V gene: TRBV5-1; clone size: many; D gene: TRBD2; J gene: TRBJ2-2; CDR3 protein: CASSPGLFGNTGELFF; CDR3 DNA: TGCGCCAGCAGCCCGGGACTATTCGGGAACACCGGGGAGCTGTTTTTT
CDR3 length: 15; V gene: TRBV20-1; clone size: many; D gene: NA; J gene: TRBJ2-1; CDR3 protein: CSAREEATGNNEQFF; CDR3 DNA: TGCAGTGCTAGAGAGGAGGCGACAGGCAACAATGAGCAGTTCTTC
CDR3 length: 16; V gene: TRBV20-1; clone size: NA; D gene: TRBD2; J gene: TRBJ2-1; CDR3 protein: CSARTSGGGTGDEQFF; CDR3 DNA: TGCAGTGCTCGGACTAGCGGGGGCGGCACCGGGGATGAGCAGTTCTTC
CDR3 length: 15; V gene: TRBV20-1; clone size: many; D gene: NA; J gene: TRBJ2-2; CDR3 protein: CSARARLASTGELFF; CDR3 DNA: TGCAGTGCTAGAGCTCGACTCGCTTCCACCGGGGAGCTGTTTTTT
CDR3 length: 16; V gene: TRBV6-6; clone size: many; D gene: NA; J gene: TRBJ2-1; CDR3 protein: CASRPRQYPIALEQFF; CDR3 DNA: TGTGCCAGCAGGCCCCGACAGTATCCGATTGCCCTGGAGCAGTTCTTC
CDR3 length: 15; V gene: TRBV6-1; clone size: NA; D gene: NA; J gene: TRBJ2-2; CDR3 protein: CASSYSSTNTGELFF; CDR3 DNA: TGTGCCAGCAGTTACAGCTCAACGAACACCGGGGAGCTGTTTTTT
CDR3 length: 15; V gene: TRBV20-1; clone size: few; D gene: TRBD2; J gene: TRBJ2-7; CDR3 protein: CSARGRLAGAYEQYF; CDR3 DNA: TGCAGTGCTAGAGGCCGACTAGCGGGGGCCTACGAGCAGTACTTC
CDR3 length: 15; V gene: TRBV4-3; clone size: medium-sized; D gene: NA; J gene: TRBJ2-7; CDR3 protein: CASSQDFKGLYEQYF; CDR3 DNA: TGCGCCAGCAGCCAAGATTTTAAGGGCTTGTACGAGCAGTACTTC
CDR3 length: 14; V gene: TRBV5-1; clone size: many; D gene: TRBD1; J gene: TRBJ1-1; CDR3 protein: CASSNSDRATEAFF; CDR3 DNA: TGCGCCAGCAGCAATTCGGACAGGGCGACTGAAGCTTTCTTT
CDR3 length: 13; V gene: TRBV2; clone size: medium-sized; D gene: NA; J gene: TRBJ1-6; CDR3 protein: CASSEVRGSPLHF; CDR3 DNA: TGTGCCAGCAGTGAGGTCCGAGGTTCACCCCTCCACTTT
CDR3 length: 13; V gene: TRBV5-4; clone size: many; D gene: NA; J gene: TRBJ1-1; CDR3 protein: CASSFVTNTEAFF; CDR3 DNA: TGTGCCAGCAGCTTTGTTACGAACACTGAAGCTTTCTTT
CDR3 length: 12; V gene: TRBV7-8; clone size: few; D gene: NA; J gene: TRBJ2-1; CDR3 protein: CASSPTEDEQFF; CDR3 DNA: TGTGCCAGCAGCCCTACGGAGGATGAGCAGTTCTTC
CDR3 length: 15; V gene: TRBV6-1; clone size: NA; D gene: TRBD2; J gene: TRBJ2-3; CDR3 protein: CAGSEAGTSGDTQYF; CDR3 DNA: TGTGCCGGCAGTGAGGCTGGGACTAGCGGAGATACGCAGTATTTT
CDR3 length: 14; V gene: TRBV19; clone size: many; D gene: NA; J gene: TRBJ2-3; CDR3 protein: CASKGSGGTDTQYF; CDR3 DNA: TGTGCCAGTAAGGGGTCGGGGGGCACAGATACGCAGTATTTT
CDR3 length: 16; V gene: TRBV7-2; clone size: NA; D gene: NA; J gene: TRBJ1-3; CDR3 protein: CASSPAGPTAGNTIYF; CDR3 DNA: TGTGCCAGCAGCCCGGCGGGACCGACAGCTGGAAACACCATATATTTT
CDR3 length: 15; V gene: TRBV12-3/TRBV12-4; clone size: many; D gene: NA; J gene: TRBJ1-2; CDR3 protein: CASSLAPRRGQWLHF; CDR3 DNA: TGTGCCAGCAGTTTAGCGCCCAGGAGGGGCCAGTGGCTCCACTTC
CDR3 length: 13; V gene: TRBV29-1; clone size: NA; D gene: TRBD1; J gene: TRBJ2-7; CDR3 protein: CSVRDRGSYEQYF; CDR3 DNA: TGCAGCGTTCGGGACAGGGGCTCCTACGAGCAGTACTTC
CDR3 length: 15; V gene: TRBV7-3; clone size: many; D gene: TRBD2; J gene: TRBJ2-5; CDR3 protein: CASSPSGSWSETQYF; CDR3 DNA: TGTGCCAGCAGCCCTAGCGGGAGTTGGTCGGAGACCCAGTACTTC
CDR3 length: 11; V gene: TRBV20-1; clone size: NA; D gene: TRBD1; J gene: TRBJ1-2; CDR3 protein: CSAGTDYGYTF; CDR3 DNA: TGCAGTGCAGGGACAGACTATGGCTACACCTTC
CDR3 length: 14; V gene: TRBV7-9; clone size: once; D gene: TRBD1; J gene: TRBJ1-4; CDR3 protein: CASSRGTGDEKLFF; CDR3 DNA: TGTGCCAGCAGCAGGGGGACAGGGGATGAAAAACTGTTTTTT
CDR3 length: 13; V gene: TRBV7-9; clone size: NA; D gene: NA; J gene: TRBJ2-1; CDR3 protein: CASEPSSYNEQFF; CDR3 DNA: TGTGCCAGCGAGCCGAGCTCCTACAATGAGCAGTTCTTC
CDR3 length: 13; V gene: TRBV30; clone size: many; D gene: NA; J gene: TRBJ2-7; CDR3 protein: CAWGRLPSPEQYF; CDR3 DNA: TGTGCCTGGGGGAGGCTCCCCTCTCCCGAGCAGTACTTC
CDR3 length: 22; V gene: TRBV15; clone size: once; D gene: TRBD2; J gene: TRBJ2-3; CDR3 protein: CATSKEFGPARVWSGSSDTQYF; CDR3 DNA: TGTGCCACCAGCAAGGAATTCGGCCCCGCTCGGGTTTGGAGCGGGAGTTCCGATACGCAGTATTTT
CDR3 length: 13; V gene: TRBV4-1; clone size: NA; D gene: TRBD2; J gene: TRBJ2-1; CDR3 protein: CASSRDYNNEQFF; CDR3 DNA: TGCGCCAGCAGCCGGGACTACAACAATGAGCAGTTCTTC
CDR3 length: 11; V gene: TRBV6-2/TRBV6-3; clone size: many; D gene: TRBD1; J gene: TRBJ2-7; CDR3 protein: CATGQGYEQYF; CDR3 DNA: TGTGCCACGGGACAGGGCTACGAGCAGTACTTC
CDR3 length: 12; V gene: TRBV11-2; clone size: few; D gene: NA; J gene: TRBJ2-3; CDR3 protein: CASGGRTDTQYF; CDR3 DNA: TGTGCCAGCGGGGGTCGCACAGATACGCAGTATTTT
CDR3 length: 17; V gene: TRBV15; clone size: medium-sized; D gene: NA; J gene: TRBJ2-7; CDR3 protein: CATSRDPVAQRPYEQYF; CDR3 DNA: TGTGCCACCAGCAGAGATCCCGTCGCACAGCGCCCCTACGAGCAGTACTTC
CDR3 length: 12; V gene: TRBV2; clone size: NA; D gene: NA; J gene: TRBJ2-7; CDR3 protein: CASVEEAYEQYF; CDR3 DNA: TGTGCCAGCGTTGAAGAGGCCTACGAGCAGTACTTC